The clone carrying this TCR beta chain was detected once. What it binds is unknown. Assays were performed on about 10^5 TCR templates per sample. Assay: immunoSEQ multiplex PCR; the TCRdb copy retains only in-frame clones and omits some. In the table there are some 63,000 clones, nearly 98% of which are singletons. These data originate in a study of siplizumab effects on memory and regulatory T cells. General study findings and limits: It was never confirmed that proliferating Tregs from siplizumab cultures were suppressive. Siplizumab significantly decreased alloreactive sequences from unstimulated CD4+ memory cells.

With V trimmed by 5 bases and J by 3 bases, 6 bases remained unmatched. CDR1 KGHSH and CDR2 LQKENI come from the germline V gene. The length of the CDR3 is 15 residues. The chain joins TRBV18 to TRBJ2-1, with TRBD2 identical over 8 bases. Sequences were obtained from naive CD8+ T cells sorted from blood. This receptor was identified in a human donor in good health. CDR3 DNA sequence: TGTGCCAGCTCAGGGGCGGGGGGTGACTACAATGAGCAGTTCTTC. It codes for CASSGAGGDYNEQFF.